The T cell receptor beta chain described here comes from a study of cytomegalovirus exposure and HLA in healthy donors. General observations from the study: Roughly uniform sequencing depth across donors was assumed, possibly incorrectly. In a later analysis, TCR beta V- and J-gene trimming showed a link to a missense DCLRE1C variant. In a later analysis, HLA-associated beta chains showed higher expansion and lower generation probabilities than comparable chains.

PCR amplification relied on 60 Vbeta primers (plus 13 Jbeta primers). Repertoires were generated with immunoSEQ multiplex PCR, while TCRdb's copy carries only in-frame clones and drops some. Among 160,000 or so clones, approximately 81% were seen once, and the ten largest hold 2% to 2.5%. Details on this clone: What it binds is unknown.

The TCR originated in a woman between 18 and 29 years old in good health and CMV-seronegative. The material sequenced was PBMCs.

The CDR3 spells CASTLSGAASYNEQFF. As DNA, the CDR3 is TGTGCCAGTACCCTGTCAGGGGCGGCCTCCTACAATGAGCAGTTCTTC. The chain recombines TRBV19 with TRBJ2-1; D may be TRBD1 (6 bases). The CDR3 consists of 16 residues. The germline V gene has CDR1 LNHDA and CDR2 SQIVND (reference sequence). Trimming took 7 bases from V and 0 from J, leaving 16 bases between them.